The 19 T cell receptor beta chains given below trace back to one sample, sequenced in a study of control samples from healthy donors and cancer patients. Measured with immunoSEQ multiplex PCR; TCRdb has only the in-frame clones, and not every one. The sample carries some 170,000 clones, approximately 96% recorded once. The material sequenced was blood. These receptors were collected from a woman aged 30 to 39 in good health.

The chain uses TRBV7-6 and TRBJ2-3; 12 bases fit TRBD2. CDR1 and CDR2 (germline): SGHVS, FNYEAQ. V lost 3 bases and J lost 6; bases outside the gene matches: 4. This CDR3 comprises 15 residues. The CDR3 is CASSFPGLAGDTQYF. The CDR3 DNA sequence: TGTGCCAGCAGCTTCCCCGGACTAGCGGGGGATACGCAGTATTTT. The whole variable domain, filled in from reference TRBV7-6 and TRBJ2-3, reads GAGVSQSPRYKVTKRGQDVALRCDPISGHVSLYWYRQALGQGPEFLTYFNYEAQQDKSGLPNDRFSAERPEGSISTLTIQRTEQRDSAMYRCASSFPGLAGDTQYFGPGTRLTVL.

This chain's CDR3 is CATSRDSRNSYEQYF. The CDR3 bases are TGTGCCACCAGCAGAGATAGCAGAAACTCCTACGAGCAGTACTTC. The genes are TRBV15 and TRBJ2-7; D unresolved. V shed 0 bases and J shed 0 bases, with 9 bases lying between them. CDR1 is LNHNV and CDR2 is YYDKDF in the germline V gene (reference sequence). This CDR3 comprises 15 residues.

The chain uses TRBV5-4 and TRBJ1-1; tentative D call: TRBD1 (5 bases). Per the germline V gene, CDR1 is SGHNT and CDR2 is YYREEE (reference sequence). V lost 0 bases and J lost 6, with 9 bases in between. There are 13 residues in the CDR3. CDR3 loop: CASSLVGGAEAFF. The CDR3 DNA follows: TGTGCCAGCAGCTTGGTTGGGGGGGCTGAAGCTTTCTTT.

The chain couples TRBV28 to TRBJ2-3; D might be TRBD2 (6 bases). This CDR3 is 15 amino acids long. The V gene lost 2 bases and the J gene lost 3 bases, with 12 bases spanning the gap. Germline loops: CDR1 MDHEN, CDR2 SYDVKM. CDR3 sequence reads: CASSLGGGRTDTQYF. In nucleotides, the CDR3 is TGTGCCAGCAGTTTAGGTGGGGGGAGGACAGATACGCAGTATTTT.

In DNA, the CDR3 is TGTGCCAGCTCACGCGACAGGGGAAAAACTGAAGCTTTCTTT. It codes for CASSRDRGKTEAFF. The genes are TRBV18 and TRBJ1-1, with 8 bases that match TRBD1. Trimming at V came to 4 bases and at J to 5 bases, leaving 6 bases not matched to a gene. Germline V lookup: CDR1 KGHSH, CDR2 LQKENI. This CDR3 has 14 amino acids.

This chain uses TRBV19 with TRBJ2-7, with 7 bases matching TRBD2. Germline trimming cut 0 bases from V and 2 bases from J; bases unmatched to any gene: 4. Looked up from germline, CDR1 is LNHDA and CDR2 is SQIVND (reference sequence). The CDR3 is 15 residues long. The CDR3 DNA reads TGTGCCAGTAGTATAGACGGCCGGGGGGCCTACGAGCAGTACTTC. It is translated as CASSIDGRGAYEQYF. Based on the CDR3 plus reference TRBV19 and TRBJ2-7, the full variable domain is DGGITQSPKYLFRKEGQNVTLSCEQNLNHDAMYWYRQDPGQGLRLIYYSQIVNDFQKGDIAEGYSVSREKKESFPLTVTSAQKNPTAFYLCASSIDGRGAYEQYFGPGTRLTVT.

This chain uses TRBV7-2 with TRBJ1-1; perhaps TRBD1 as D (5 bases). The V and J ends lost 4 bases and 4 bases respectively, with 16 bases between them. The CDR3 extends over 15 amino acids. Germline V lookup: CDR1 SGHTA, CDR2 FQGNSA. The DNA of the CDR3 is TGTGCCAGCAGCTCCCATGGGGCGGACGGCACTGAAGCTTTCTTT. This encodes CASSSHGADGTEAFF.

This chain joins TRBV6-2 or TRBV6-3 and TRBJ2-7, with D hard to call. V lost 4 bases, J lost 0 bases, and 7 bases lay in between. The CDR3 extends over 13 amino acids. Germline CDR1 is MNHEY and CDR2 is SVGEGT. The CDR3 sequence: CASSFESSYEQYF. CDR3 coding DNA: TGTGCCAGCAGTTTCGAGAGCTCCTACGAGCAGTACTTC.

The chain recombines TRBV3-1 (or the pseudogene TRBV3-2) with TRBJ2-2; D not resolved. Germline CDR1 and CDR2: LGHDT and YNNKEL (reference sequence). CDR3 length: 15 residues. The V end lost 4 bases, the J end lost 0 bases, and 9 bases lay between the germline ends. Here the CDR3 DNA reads TGTGCCAGCAGCCTCCGGGCCCCGAACACCGGGGAGCTGTTTTTT. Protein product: CASSLRAPNTGELFF.

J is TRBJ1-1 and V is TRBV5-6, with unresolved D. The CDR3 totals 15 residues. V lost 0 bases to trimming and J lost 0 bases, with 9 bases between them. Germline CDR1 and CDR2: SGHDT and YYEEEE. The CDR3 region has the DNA TGTGCCAGCAGCTTGGGAGCACACATGAACACTGAAGCTTTCTTT. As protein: CASSLGAHMNTEAFF.

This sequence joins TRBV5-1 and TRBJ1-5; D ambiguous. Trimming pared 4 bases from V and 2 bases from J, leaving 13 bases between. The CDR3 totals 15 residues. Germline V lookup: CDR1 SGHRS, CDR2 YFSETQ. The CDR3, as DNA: TGCGCCAGCAGCCCAGGTCACTTTGGCAATCAGCCCCAGCATTTT. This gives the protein CASSPGHFGNQPQHF.

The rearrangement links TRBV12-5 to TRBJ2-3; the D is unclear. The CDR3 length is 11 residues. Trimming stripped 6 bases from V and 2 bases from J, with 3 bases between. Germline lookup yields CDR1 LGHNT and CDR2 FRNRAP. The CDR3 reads CASGLTDTQYF. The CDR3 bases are TGTGCTAGTGGGCTCACAGATACGCAGTATTTT.

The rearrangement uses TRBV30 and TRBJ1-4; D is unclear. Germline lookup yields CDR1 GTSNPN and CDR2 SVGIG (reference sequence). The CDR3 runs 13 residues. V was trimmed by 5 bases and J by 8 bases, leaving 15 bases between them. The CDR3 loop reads CAWGYRGREKLFF. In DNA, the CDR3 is TGTGCCTGGGGGTACCGTGGCCGGGAAAAACTGTTTTTT.

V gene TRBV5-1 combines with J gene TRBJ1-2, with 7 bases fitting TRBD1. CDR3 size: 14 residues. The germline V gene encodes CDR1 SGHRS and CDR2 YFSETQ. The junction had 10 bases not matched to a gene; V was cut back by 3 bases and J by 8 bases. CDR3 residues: CASSSGQPPYGYTF. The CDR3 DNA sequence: TGCGCCAGCAGCTCGGGACAGCCGCCTTACGGCTACACCTTC.

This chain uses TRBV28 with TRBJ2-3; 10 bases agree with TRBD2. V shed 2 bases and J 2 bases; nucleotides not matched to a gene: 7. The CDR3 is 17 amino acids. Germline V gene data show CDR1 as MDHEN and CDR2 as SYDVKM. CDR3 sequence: CASSLGVLAGNTDTQYF. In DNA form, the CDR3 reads TGTGCCAGCAGTTTAGGGGTACTAGCGGGGAACACAGATACGCAGTATTTT.

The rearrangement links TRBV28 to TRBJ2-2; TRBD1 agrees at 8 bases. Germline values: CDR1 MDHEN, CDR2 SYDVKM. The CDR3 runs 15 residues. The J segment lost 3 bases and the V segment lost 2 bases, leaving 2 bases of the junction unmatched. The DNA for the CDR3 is TGTGCCAGCAGTTTACAACAGGGGGACACCGGGGAGCTGTTTTTT. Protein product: CASSLQQGDTGELFF.

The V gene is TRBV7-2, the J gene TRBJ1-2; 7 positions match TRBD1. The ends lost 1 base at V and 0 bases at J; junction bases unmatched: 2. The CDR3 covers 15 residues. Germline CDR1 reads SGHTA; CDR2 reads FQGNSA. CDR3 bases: TGTGCCAGCAGCTTAGACAGGGGTTCTAACTATGGCTACACCTTC. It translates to CASSLDRGSNYGYTF.

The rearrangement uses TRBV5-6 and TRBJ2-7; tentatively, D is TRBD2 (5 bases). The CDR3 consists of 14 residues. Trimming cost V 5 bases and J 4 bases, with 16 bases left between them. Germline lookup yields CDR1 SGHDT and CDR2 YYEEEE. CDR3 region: CASRGIGSLYEQYF. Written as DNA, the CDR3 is TGTGCCAGCAGAGGGATAGGGAGCCTTTACGAGCAGTACTTC. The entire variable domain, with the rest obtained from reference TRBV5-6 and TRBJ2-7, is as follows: DAGVTQSPTHLIKTRGQQVTLRCSPKSGHDTVSWYQQALGQGPQFIFQYYEEEERQRGNFPDRFSGHQFPNYSSELNVNALLLGDSALYLCASRGIGSLYEQYFGPGTRLTVT.

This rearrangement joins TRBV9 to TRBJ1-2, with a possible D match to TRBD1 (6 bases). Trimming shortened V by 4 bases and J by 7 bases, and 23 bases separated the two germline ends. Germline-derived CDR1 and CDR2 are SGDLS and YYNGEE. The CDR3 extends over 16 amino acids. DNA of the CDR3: TGTGCCAGCAGCCCCAGGACAGATAATTCTTTCAGTGGCTACACCTTC. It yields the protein CASSPRTDNSFSGYTF.